This TCR beta chain was sequenced for a study of T cell responses to AZD1222 COVID-19 vaccine (dated by TCRdb to the early 2020s). Describing the broader study: Because spike-specific TCR depth and breadth did not differ between the two schedules, AZD1222 recipients who got a second dose at roughly 4 weeks were pooled with those who got a second dose at roughly 12 weeks. A total of more than 230 trial participants underwent TCR sequencing, of whom approximately 200 had received two doses of AZD1222 and approximately 25 had received two doses of the MenACWY control vaccine. Trial participants were enrolled into age subgroups of 18-55, 56-69 and 70-plus years, which contained about 160, 30 and 59 TCR-sequenced participants, respectively.

The sample's time point, from its label and the paper: baseline before first vaccination. Vaccinee samples came from UK trials COV001 and COV002, including a single-blind randomized controlled phase 2/3 trial of AZD1222 (ChAdOx1 nCoV-19) in healthy adults. For TCRbeta chain sequencing, PBMC samples were collected from trial participants at day 0 and at day 28 after the second dose. The CDR3 regions of human TCRbeta chains were subjected to immunosequencing. The source study handled its data this way. TCRs in the repertoires were matched against a reference library of SARS-CoV-2-specific TCRs that had been generated with the MIRA antigen-specificity platform. Breadth was defined as the fraction of unique TCRs that were SARS-CoV-2-associated, and depth was defined as the fraction of total T cells that were SARS-CoV-2-associated. Using the MIRA data, each spike-specific TCR was assigned both to the spike region to which the TCR was reactive and to a CD4 or CD8 class. Log10-transformed breadth and depth values were compared by one-way ANOVA with Sidak's multiple comparisons tests. TCRdb retrieved this table from immuneACCESS and kept in-frame rearrangements only. Not all clones are present; in checked studies, unresolved V genes account for under half, and no reason is known for the remainder. V, J and clone size are those of that table, while D and trimming were read from the DNA. Counted in this sample were roughly 120,000 clones; about 92% of them appeared once. The ten largest clones represent 2.5% to 3% of the sample.

The study at large found these results: In the small 56-69-year group, the increase in depth fell short of significance, most likely because of low power. Conclusions about previously exposed vaccinees are limited, since just six or seven AZD1222 recipients were seropositive for SARS-CoV-2 at baseline. The vaccine-associated CD4 TCRs covered the entire spike protein, and the dominant responses fell in regions 160-218 and 743-854. After two AZD1222 doses, spike-specific TCR breadth and depth were significantly higher than at day 0 and than in MenACWY recipients. Participants were mostly white British, with more females than males. The authors suggested clonal diversity may have been underestimated. Because no day 14 peak-response samples were available, repertoires were characterized only after the peak T cell response. Reportedly, close to half of the unique spike-specific TCRs recognized epitopes lying outside the regions that are mutated in the B.1.351 and B.1.1.7 variants.

In the case of this clone: There is no known antigen for this receptor. Per-base quality was not reported, and no clone a single base away is much larger than it.

From its cysteine to its phenylalanine, the CDR3 spans 14 amino acids. The entry retains the CDR3 DNA only, 42 bases that are in frame from base 1. As encoded in the germline V gene, CDR1 is WSHSY while CDR2 is SAAADI. V and J are truncated by 4 bases and 0 bases respectively, leaving an intervening sequence of 9 bases. The receptor comes from an adult in good health. This chain is built from TRBV10-2 and TRBJ2-5; a tentative D match to TRBD2 spans 5 bases. The sequences come from peripheral blood, collected on day 0 of AZD1222 vaccination. In nucleotide form, the sequence is TGCGCCAGCAGTGCTGGAGGCAACCAAGAGACCCAGTACTTC. It is translated as CASSAGGNQETQYF.